This paragraph covers one TCR beta chain sequence. As yet, its antigen is unknown. This sample is drawn from a study of cytomegalovirus exposure and HLA in healthy donors. The V end lost 2 bases, the J end lost 3 bases, and 15 bases lay between the germline ends. The length of the CDR3 is 15 residues. The germline gives CDR1 SGHDT, CDR2 YYEEEE. Findings of the study overall: Presence/absence analysis assumed near-uniform sequencing depth across donors. Most CMV-associated TCR beta chains were later found to appear HLA-restricted. Exclusion applied to some V segments, including TRBV6-2 and TRBV6-3, as they were indistinguishable. The likely explanation for a cluster of highly shared sequence variants was sequencing artifact.

The study ran its PCR with 60 Vbeta and 13 Jbeta primers. TCRdb's copy holds only in-frame clones and misses some; the assay was immunoSEQ multiplex PCR. The sample includes approximately 150,000 clones. The chain couples TRBV5-6 to TRBJ2-7; D might be TRBD1 (5 bases). Sequencing was done on a sample of PBMCs. This receptor was obtained from a male donor in good health and CMV-seronegative. CDR3 nucleotide sequence: TGTGCCAGCAGCTTAAGGGGTAGCTACTTCTACGAGCAGTACTTC. Translated: CASSLRGSYFYEQYF. Looking up the rest from reference TRBV5-6 and TRBJ2-7 gives the full variable domain: DAGVTQSPTHLIKTRGQQVTLRCSPKSGHDTVSWYQQALGQGPQFIFQYYEEEERQRGNFPDRFSGHQFPNYSSELNVNALLLGDSALYLCASSLRGSYFYEQYFGPGTRLTVT.